Below are 15 T cell receptor beta chains sequenced from a single sample in a study of beta chain features in type 1 diabetes. Findings of the study overall: All four CD4+ subsets from Type 1 diabetes patients carried moderately but significantly shorter TCRB CDR3s.

Their recognized antigens are unknown. Of the isolated RNA, all was reverse transcribed, and so the sequenced material was expressed TCRB transcripts. Measured with immunoSEQ multiplex PCR; TCRdb has only the in-frame clones, and not every one. The sample contains approximately 730,000 clones, roughly 12% of which appear only once. The sequenced material came from naive CD4+ T cells from blood. These TCRs come from a man between 18 and 29 years old with type 1 diabetes.

This clone was seen a handful of times. The chain combines TRBV28 with TRBJ2-1; 8 bases map to TRBD1. With V trimmed by 3 bases and J by 9 bases, 7 bases remained unmatched. Germline CDR1 and CDR2: MDHEN and SYDVKM. The CDR3 has 14 residues. The CDR3 sequence: CASSLRQGAGEQFF. The CDR3 DNA sequence: TGTGCCAGCAGTTTGAGGCAGGGGGCAGGTGAGCAGTTCTTC.

The chain joins TRBV6-6 to TRBJ1-2; unclear D gene. The CDR3 length is 12 residues. The V end was cut by 6 bases, the J end by 2 bases, with 7 bases between. The V gene's germline CDR1 is MNHNY and CDR2 SVGAGI (reference sequence). CDR3 residues: CASSPGNYGYTF. In DNA, the CDR3 is TGTGCCAGCAGCCCCGGAAACTATGGCTACACCTTC.

V usage is TRBV5-4 and J usage is TRBJ2-3; D tentatively reads TRBD1 or TRBD2 (5 bases each). The CDR3 consists of 16 residues. Germline CDR1 reads SGHNT; CDR2 reads YYREEE (reference sequence). Trimming took off 1 base at V and 3 bases at J, with 15 bases between the two ends. The CDR3 nucleotides read TGTGCCAGCAGCTTGCGATGGGACCGATGGACAGATACGCAGTATTTT. Residues: CASSLRWDRWTDTQYF.

The chain recombines TRBV9 with TRBJ1-6, with D perhaps matching TRBD1 (6 bases). There are 15 residues in the CDR3. Germline V gives CDR1 SGDLS, CDR2 YYNGEE. The V and J ends lost 4 bases and 8 bases respectively, with 16 bases between them. As DNA, the CDR3 is TGTGCCAGCAGCCAGACAGTTTCAGGGGATTCACCCCTCCACTTT. It yields the protein CASSQTVSGDSPLHF.

The chain is built from TRBV28 and TRBJ2-7, with unresolved D. From germline, CDR1 is MDHEN and CDR2 SYDVKM. V lost 1 base to trimming and J lost 2 bases, with 9 bases between them. The CDR3 spans 14 residues. The CDR3 DNA reads as TGTGCCAGCAGTTTATCCCCCTGGGCCTACGAGCAGTACTTC. Translated: CASSLSPWAYEQYF.

This clone was counted a few times. The sample carries other DNA sequences with the same CDR3. The gene calls are TRBV5-1 and TRBJ2-2; 7 bases are a match to TRBD1. Trimming removed 2 bases from V and 0 bases from J; junction bases left unmatched: 1. This CDR3 spans 15 amino acids. From germline, CDR1 is SGHRS and CDR2 YFSETQ. CDR3 in DNA: TGCGCCAGCAGCTTTGGGACAGCGAACACCGGGGAGCTGTTTTTT. Protein: CASSFGTANTGELFF. Supplemented by reference TRBV5-1 and TRBJ2-2, the full variable domain reads KAGVTQTPRYLIKTRGQQVTLSCSPISGHRSVSWYQQTPGQGLQFLFEYFSETQRNKGNFPGRFSGRQFSNSRSEMNVSTLELGDSALYLCASSFGTANTGELFFGEGSRLTVL.

Only a few counts were recorded for this clone. The chain employs TRBV29-1 and TRBJ1-1; D call uncertain. The CDR3 is made up of 11 amino acids. Germline CDR1 reads SQVTM; CDR2 reads ANQGSEA. V was cut by 0 bases and J by 11 bases, with 10 bases left in between. The CDR3 reads CSVEDSLNAFF. The CDR3 DNA follows: TGCAGCGTTGAAGATTCACTCAACGCTTTCTTT.

This clone was counted between two and nine times. The chain joins TRBV28 to TRBJ2-2, with D perhaps TRBD2 (5 bases). Germline CDR1 reads MDHEN; CDR2 reads SYDVKM. The CDR3 consists of 13 residues. Trimming left V 2 bases short and J 6 bases short, with 7 bases between. CDR3 residues: CASSLPGSGELFF. CDR3 sequence (DNA): TGTGCCAGCAGTTTACCGGGGTCCGGGGAGCTGTTTTTT.

This clone was recorded a few times. This specimen includes other DNA sequences encoding the same CDR3. The V call is TRBV18, the J call TRBJ1-1; 8 nucleotides align to TRBD1. The CDR3 consists of 15 residues. The trim removed 6 bases at V and 2 bases at J, leaving 8 bases unmatched. CDR1 and CDR2 (germline): KGHSH, LQKENI. The DNA for the CDR3 is TGTGCCAGCTCCCCCGGGACAGGAGGAAACACTGAAGCTTTCTTT. Encoded protein: CASSPGTGGNTEAFF.

The CDR3 here is CASSPPDRIVTGELFF. The CDR3 DNA reads TGTGCCAGCTCACCTCCGGACAGAATCGTCACCGGGGAGCTGTTTTTT. The gene calls are TRBV18 and TRBJ2-2; perhaps TRBD1 as D (6 bases). V was shortened by 3 bases and J by 4 bases, with 15 bases between the two germline ends. CDR1 is KGHSH, CDR2 LQKENI, per germline. This CDR3 has 16 amino acids. The full variable domain, completed using reference TRBV18 and TRBJ2-2, is NAGVMQNPRHLVRRRGQEARLRCSPMKGHSHVYWYRQLPEEGLKFMVYLQKENIIDESGMPKERFSAEFPKEGPSILRIQQVVRGDSAAYFCASSPPDRIVTGELFFGEGSRLTVL.

This clone occurred a few times. The V call is TRBV30, the J call TRBJ1-4; tentative D call: TRBD1 (5 bases). Germline V gives CDR1 GTSNPN, CDR2 SVGIG (reference sequence). This CDR3 spans 16 amino acids. V gave up 2 bases and J gave up 0 bases, with 13 bases separating them. The CDR3 region is CAWSLRGGPTNEKLFF. The CDR3 nucleotides are TGTGCCTGGAGTCTTCGGGGGGGACCAACTAATGAAAAACTGTTTTTT.

This clone has just a few counts. V usage is TRBV6-4 and J usage is TRBJ2-3; D gene ambiguous. The length of the CDR3 is 14 residues. Trimming pared 6 bases from V and 2 bases from J, leaving 12 bases between. Germline CDR1 and CDR2: MRHNA and SNTAGT. The CDR3 loop is CASSSGSTTDTQYF. The DNA for the CDR3 is TGTGCCAGCAGCTCCGGGTCCACCACAGATACGCAGTATTTT.

V and J are TRBV27 and TRBJ1-1, with D perhaps TRBD1 (6 bases). CDR3 length equals 17 residues. Germline V gene data show CDR1 as MNHEY and CDR2 as SMNVEV (reference sequence). V dropped 6 bases and J dropped 5 bases, with 25 bases sitting between them. For the CDR3, the DNA is TGTGCCAGCAGCCAATTATACGGGGGGCTATCGAGAACTGAAGCTTTCTTT. This codes for CASSQLYGGLSRTEAFF.

The table lists this clone with a few counts. Other DNA sequences in the same sample also yield this CDR3. The rearrangement joins TRBV5-4 to TRBJ1-5, with D hard to call. CDR1 is SGHNT, CDR2 YYREEE, per germline (reference sequence). The CDR3 length is 13 residues. Trimming left V 0 bases short and J 7 bases short, with 8 bases between. CDR3 sequence (DNA): TGTGCCAGCAGCTTGGAAGCGGGGCAGCCCCAGCATTTT. The encoded protein is CASSLEAGQPQHF.

The V gene is TRBV30, the J gene TRBJ1-5, with D maybe TRBD1 (6 bases). This CDR3 has 16 amino acids. Trimming left V 1 base short and J 0 bases short, with 13 bases between. Per germline, CDR1 GTSNPN and CDR2 SVGIG (reference sequence). The CDR3 region is CAWSAMTGGSNQPQHF. The CDR3 DNA reads as TGTGCCTGGAGTGCTATGACAGGTGGTAGCAATCAGCCCCAGCATTTT.